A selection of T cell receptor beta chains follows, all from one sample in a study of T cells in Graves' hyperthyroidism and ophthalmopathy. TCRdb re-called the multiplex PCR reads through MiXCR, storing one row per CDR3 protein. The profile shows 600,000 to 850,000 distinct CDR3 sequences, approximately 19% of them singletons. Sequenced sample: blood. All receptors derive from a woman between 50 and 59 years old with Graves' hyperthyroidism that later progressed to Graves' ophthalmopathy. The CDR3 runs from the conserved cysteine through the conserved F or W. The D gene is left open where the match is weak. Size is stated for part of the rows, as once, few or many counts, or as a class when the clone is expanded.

TGCGCCAGCAGCGAGCACCCAGGGAAGAGCTCCTATAATTCACCCCTCCACTTT,CASSEHPGKSSYNSPLHF,-,-,18,TRBV4-1,TRBJ1-6
TGTGCCACCAGCAGATCGGGGGGGGCCAACCAAGAGACCCAGTACTTC,CATSRSGGANQETQYF,TRBD2,few,16,TRBV15,TRBJ2-5
TGTGCCAGCAGTTTAGAAACAGGGAGGAGGTTAATTAATGAAGCTTTCTTT,CASSLETGRRLINEAFF,-,few,17,TRBV12-3/TRBV12-4,TRBJ1-1
TGTGCCAGCAGCTTACTCGACGTGAACACTGAAGCTTTCTTT,CASSLLDVNTEAFF,-,few,14,TRBV7-9,TRBJ1-1
TGCAGTGCTAGAGTCGGGACAGGGATAGAGACCCAGTACTTC,CSARVGTGIETQYF,TRBD1,few,14,TRBV20-1,TRBJ2-5
TGCAGCGTTGTCGAGGGGGGGGAGACCCAGTACTTC,CSVVEGGETQYF,-,many,12,TRBV29-1,TRBJ2-5
TGTGCCAGCAGCAACAGGTTCAATAGCAATCAGCCCCAGCATTTT,CASSNRFNSNQPQHF,-,many,15,TRBV7-2,TRBJ1-5
TGTGCCTGGAGTGTAATGCTGCTAGCGGGATCGGGGACCCAGTACTTC,CAWSVMLLAGSGTQYF,TRBD2,many,16,TRBV30,TRBJ2-5
TGTGCCAGCAGTGAATGGGTCCTAGAGCACACTGAAGCTTTCTTT,CASSEWVLEHTEAFF,-,many,15,TRBV2,TRBJ1-1
TGTGGCAGCAGCTCCGCCGACAGGGGAACCGGGGAGCTGTTTTTT,CGSSSADRGTGELFF,TRBD1,once,15,TRBV7-3,TRBJ2-2
TGCGCCAGCAAACCGGGACTAGCGGGAGATACGCAGTATTTT,CASKPGLAGDTQYF,TRBD2,-,14,TRBV10-1,TRBJ2-3
TGCGCCAGCAGCTTTGGAACAGGGGGTGGTCAGCCCCAGCATTTT,CASSFGTGGGQPQHF,TRBD1,many,15,TRBV12-3/TRBV12-4,TRBJ1-5
TGTGCCAGCAGCGAAGGGGGGGAGACCCAGTACTTC,CASSEGGETQYF,-,many,12,TRBV12-3/TRBV12-4,TRBJ2-5
TGTGCCAGCAGTACCTACAAAGGTGCCGCTTTCTTT,CASSTYKGAAFF,-,-,12,TRBV27,TRBJ1-1
TGCGCCAGCAGCTTGGATGCGCAGACGGGCTATGGCTACACCTTC,CASSLDAQTGYGYTF,-,many,15,TRBV5-1,TRBJ1-2
TGTGCCAGCAGCGTAGACACAATAACGGGCATGAACACTGAAGCTTTCTTT,CASSVDTITGMNTEAFF,-,-,17,TRBV9,TRBJ1-1
TGTGCCAGCAGTTACGGTCGGGGGCGGCCTGGCTACACCTTC,CASSYGRGRPGYTF,-,-,14,TRBV6-9,TRBJ1-2
TGTGCCTGGGGTGTACGGGGACAGGGTAATCAGCCCCAGCATTTT,CAWGVRGQGNQPQHF,TRBD1,once,15,TRBV30,TRBJ1-5
TGTGCCAGCAGCTCCCAGGGTTTGAGGAACACCGGGGAGCTGTTTTTT,CASSSQGLRNTGELFF,-,many,16,TRBV7-3,TRBJ2-2
TGTGCCAGCAGTTTAGGGACCCGAACTAACTATGGCTACACCTTC,CASSLGTRTNYGYTF,-,-,15,TRBV12-3/TRBV12-4,TRBJ1-2
TGTGCCAGCAGCTGGCCGATGGACAGCGGGAGCACAGATACGCAGTATTTT,CASSWPMDSGSTDTQYF,-,-,17,TRBV7-6,TRBJ2-3
TGTGCCAGTAGTTCGACTAGCCTCGGCACAGATACGCAGTATTTT,CASSSTSLGTDTQYF,TRBD2,-,15,TRBV19,TRBJ2-3
TGTGCCAGCAGCTTCATGGTGGAGCTAATAGTTGCCGAGCAGTACTTC,CASSFMVELIVAEQYF,-,many,16,TRBV7-9,TRBJ2-7
TGCGCCAGCAGCTTGGACTACTCGACGGGCACAGATACGCAGTATTTT,CASSLDYSTGTDTQYF,-,many,16,TRBV5-1,TRBJ2-3
TGTGCCAGCTCACCAGCACAGCTCCAAGAGACCCAGTACTTC,CASSPAQLQETQYF,-,few,14,TRBV18,TRBJ2-5
TGTGCCGCCCGCGGACAGGGGAACACTGAAGCTTTCTTT,CAARGQGNTEAFF,TRBD1,-,13,TRBV10-3,TRBJ1-1
TGTACCAGCACCCTCCACGGGCCAAATGAGCAGTACTTC,CTSTLHGPNEQYF,-,many,13,TRBV11-2,TRBJ2-7
TGTGCCAGCGGCGTAGCCAGGGCCTCTGGGGCCAACGTCCTGACTTTC,CASGVARASGANVLTF,-,-,16,TRBV9,TRBJ2-6
TGTGCCAGCAGTTTTGATCCAGGGTCCCCTAACTATGGCTACACCTTC,CASSFDPGSPNYGYTF,-,many,16,TRBV27,TRBJ1-2
TGCGCCAGCAGCTTGATAGCGTTGGCCTACGAGCAGTACTTC,CASSLIALAYEQYF,-,few,14,TRBV5-1,TRBJ2-7
TGTGCCAGCAGTGGACCGGGACTAGCGGGGTTGGATGAGCAGTTCTTC,CASSGPGLAGLDEQFF,TRBD2,-,16,TRBV6-1,TRBJ2-1
TGTGCCAGTAGTATTTCGGTAACTGAAGCTTTCTTT,CASSISVTEAFF,-,-,12,TRBV19,TRBJ1-1
TGCAGCGTGGTTGATACAGGGAAGCCCCAGCATTTT,CSVVDTGKPQHF,-,-,12,TRBV29-1,TRBJ1-5
TGCGCCAGCAGCTTGGAGTTCCCGGGCACAGATACGCAGTATTTT,CASSLEFPGTDTQYF,-,-,15,TRBV5-1,TRBJ2-3
TGTGCCAGCACGAGGAGGTTCAACATCCCAGATACGCAGTATTTT,CASTRRFNIPDTQYF,-,few,15,TRBV11-2,TRBJ2-3
TGTGCCAGCAGGCAAGACAGGGTCGATGAGCAGTTCTTC,CASRQDRVDEQFF,TRBD1,-,13,TRBV11-1,TRBJ2-1
TGTGCCAGCTCATTTACTAGCTATGAGCAGTTCTTC,CASSFTSYEQFF,-,-,12,TRBV18,TRBJ2-1
TGCAGTGCTCCTAGCGGGGGGGCCGGGAAAGATACGCAGTATTTT,CSAPSGGAGKDTQYF,TRBD2,once,15,TRBV20-1,TRBJ2-3
TGTGCCTGGAGTGAAAGCGCCAGGGTTCTTTACGAGCAGTACTTC,CAWSESARVLYEQYF,-,many,15,TRBV30,TRBJ2-7